The clone carrying this T cell receptor (beta chain) came up once. This record belongs to a study of blood T cell repertoires in COVID-19. The overall study: T cells, B-cell-depleted T cells, or PBMCs supplied cDNA or gDNA.

The length of the CDR3 is 11 residues. The germline V and J ends were trimmed by 6 bases and 4 bases, with 6 bases remaining between them. The germline gives CDR1 LNHDA, CDR2 SQIVND (reference sequence). Under the authors' procedure: Nucleated cell counts were estimated from reference gene primer amplification. The data were produced by immunoSEQ multiplex PCR, yet TCRdb's version contains in-frame clones alone and is incomplete. Clonal size and the V and J genes are those of that table, whereas D and trimming came from the DNA. The sample gives 100,000 to 150,000 clones, about 79% of which show up once; 2% to 2.5% is in the top ten.

The TCR sequence derives from a man aged 70 or older with acute or convalescent COVID-19. Source material: peripheral blood. The V call is TRBV19, the J call TRBJ1-2; unclear D gene. This CDR3 reads CASRGSYGYTF. CDR3 nucleotide sequence: TGTGCCAGTAGGGGCAGCTATGGCTACACCTTC.